This TCR beta chain is drawn from a study of beta chain features in type 1 diabetes. What was sequenced were expressed TCRB transcripts, since all of the isolated RNA had been reverse transcribed. Method: immunoSEQ multiplex PCR; TCRdb's copy keeps in-frame clones and lacks some. The data hold 200,000 to 250,000 clones, with about 26% observed a single time. Germline assignment: CDR1 MGHRA and CDR2 YSYEKL. Trimming cost V 10 bases and J 3 bases, with 16 bases left between them. This CDR3 is 13 amino acids long. The clonotype originates from a man aged 25-45 years in good health. The sample was central memory CD4+ T cells from blood. This chain connects TRBV4-1 to TRBJ2-7, with D perhaps assigned TRBD1 or TRBD2 (5 bases each). The CDR3 DNA follows: TGCGCCACCTCCGAGGGGAGCAACTACGAGCAGTACTTC. It specifies CATSEGSNYEQYF.